The present T cell receptor beta chain was sequenced within a study of post-analysis software for immune sequencing data. Study information: Recorded subtypes: relapsing-remitting, secondary progressive, progressive-relapsing; some patients unannotated.

Libraries were made from TCR beta cDNA, and they carried unique molecular identifiers. Each CDR3 protein gets one entry after TCRdb re-called the PCR reads with MiXCR. The sample includes more than 450,000 distinct CDR3 sequences, 44% of them seen just once. The receptor was derived from a girl aged 10 to 17 with multiple sclerosis. Sequencing used blood.

In DNA, the CDR3 is TGTGCCAGCAGTTTAGGACTAGCGGGGCTCAGTGAGCAGTTCTTC. It translates to CASSLGLAGLSEQFF. The chain carries TRBV12-3 or TRBV12-4 and TRBJ2-1; 11 nucleotides match TRBD2. V lost 1 base to trimming and J lost 9 bases; unmatched junction nucleotides: 5. CDR3 size: 15 residues.